This T cell receptor (beta chain) was found in a study of T cell repertoires in cytomegalovirus infection. General study results and limits: The response measured ex vivo was dominated by TCR beta clonotypes (HLA-C-restricted and CMV-specific).

The CDR3 is 11 amino acids. The V gene lost 5 bases and the J gene lost 12 bases, with 11 bases spanning the gap. Per the germline V gene, CDR1 is MNHEY and CDR2 is SVGEGT. Notes on this clonotype: Its specificity is unknown.

One entry per CDR3 protein, called by TCRdb with MiXCR from the reads. The table has approximately 150,000 distinct CDR3 sequences, about 15% seen once. This TCR came from a human donor in good health (CMV status not recorded). Some clones in this sample may be carry-over from other donors' samples. The sample consisted of CD8+ T cells from PBMCs. The chain carries TRBV6-2 or TRBV6-3 and TRBJ2-1; D is ambiguous. CDR3 sequence: CASSRTGGQFF. CDR3 nucleotide sequence: TGTGCCAGCAGTCGGACCGGCGGGCAGTTCTTC.